This entry lists 17 T cell receptor beta chains sequenced from one sample in a study of early T cells in non-severe SARS-CoV-2 infection. In TCRdb, the 5' RACE reads were re-called with MiXCR into one record per CDR3 protein. Of 35,000 to 50,000 distinct CDR3 sequences detected, around 6.1% appear once; the ten largest clones hold around 12%. The sample comprised whole blood. The receptor set was obtained from an adult who was a healthcare worker with PCR-confirmed SARS-CoV-2 infection or an uninfected control (not recorded which).

In this sample, this clonotype turned up a few times. This chain connects TRBV7-6 to TRBJ2-2; the D is unclear. The germline CDR1 and CDR2 sequences are SGHVS and FNYEAQ. This CDR3 is built from 16 residues. Trimming took off 4 bases at V and 6 bases at J, with 18 bases between the two ends. The DNA for the CDR3 is TGTGCCAGCAGCTCCCTAGGGCCGGCGCTCTCCGGGGAGCTGTTTTTT. Residues: CASSSLGPALSGELFF. The full variable domain, rest sourced from reference TRBV7-6 and TRBJ2-2, is GAGVSQSPRYKVTKRGQDVALRCDPISGHVSLYWYRQALGQGPEFLTYFNYEAQQDKSGLPNDRFSAERPEGSISTLTIQRTEQRDSAMYRCASSSLGPALSGELFFGEGSRLTVL.

In its sample, this clonotype was seen many times. The chain couples TRBV10-3 to TRBJ1-1; TRBD1 aligns across 8 bases. The CDR3 extends over 13 amino acids. Germline CDR1 is ENHRY and CDR2 is SYGVKD. Trimming at V came to 3 bases and at J to 11 bases, leaving 8 bases not matched to a gene. The CDR3 here is CAISDGTGEGAFF. DNA for the CDR3: TGTGCCATCAGTGATGGGACAGGCGAAGGTGCTTTCTTT.

This clonotype was seen at least ten times. This rearrangement joins TRBV6-1 to TRBJ2-3, with TRBD1 matching over 9 bases. Trimming took 5 bases from V and 4 from J; bases not matched to a gene: 4. CDR1 and CDR2 (germline): MNHNS, SASEGT. The CDR3 sequence is 14 residues long. In DNA, the CDR3 is TGTGCCAGCAGTACCGGGACAGGGCCAGATACGCAGTATTTT. This codes for CASSTGTGPDTQYF.

This sequence joins TRBV18 and TRBJ2-3; no reliable D call. From germline, CDR1 is KGHSH and CDR2 LQKENI. Trimming cost V 3 bases and J 2 bases, with 9 bases left between them. CDR3 size: 14 residues. The CDR3 sequence: CASSPATNTDTQYF. The CDR3 coding sequence is TGTGCCAGCTCACCGGCAACCAACACAGATACGCAGTATTTT.

The chain is built from TRBV7-2 and TRBJ1-2; no firm D call. CDR3 size: 14 residues. Germline assignment: CDR1 SGHTA and CDR2 FQGNSA. V gave up 3 bases and J gave up 4 bases, with 12 bases separating them. DNA of the CDR3: TGTGCCAGCAGCTTGGACGGCGGTCTCTATGGCTACACCTTC. The encoded protein is CASSLDGGLYGYTF.

This clonotype has ten or more counts. The chain uses TRBV3-1 and TRBJ1-1, with 10 bases matching TRBD1. The CDR3 length is 14 residues. The V gene's germline CDR1 is LGHDT and CDR2 YNNKEL (reference sequence). Unmatched junction bases numbered 6, after V lost 6 bases and J lost 5 bases. The CDR3 spells CASRLGQGITEAFF. CDR3 DNA: TGTGCCAGCAGATTGGGACAGGGGATAACTGAAGCTTTCTTT.

This clonotype was found many times. The gene calls are TRBV6-5 and TRBJ1-5; TRBD1 aligns across 8 bases. Germline CDR1 MNHEY, CDR2 SVGAGI. This CDR3 has 17 amino acids. V lost 5 bases to trimming and J lost 0 bases; unmatched junction nucleotides: 9. CDR3 sequence reads: CASSTGQGSGSNQPQHF. DNA for the CDR3: TGTGCCAGCAGTACCGGACAGGGTTCTGGTAGCAATCAGCCCCAGCATTTT.

This chain uses TRBV11-2 with TRBJ2-2, with D possibly being TRBD1 or TRBD2 (5 bases each). V lost 6 bases and J 6 bases, leaving 20 bases between the germline ends. The CDR3 has 16 residues. Germline V lookup: CDR1 SGHAT, CDR2 FQNNGV. CDR3 coding DNA: TGTGCCAGCAGAACCGCTCGGGGCCGTGGACCCGGGGAGCTGTTTTTT. Its protein product is CASRTARGRGPGELFF. The variable domain in full, with the rest retrieved from reference TRBV11-2 and TRBJ2-2, is EAGVAQSPRYKIIEKRQSVAFWCNPISGHATLYWYQQILGQGPKLLIQFQNNGVVDDSQLPKDRFSAERLKGVDSTLKIQPAKLEDSAVYLCASRTARGRGPGELFFGEGSRLTVL.

The chain is built from TRBV6-5 and TRBJ2-7, with a possible D match to TRBD2 (5 bases). The V end lost 2 bases, the J end lost 2 bases, and 19 bases lay between the germline ends. The CDR3 is made up of 17 amino acids. Germline CDR1 MNHEY, CDR2 SVGAGI. CDR3 DNA sequence: TGTGCCAGCAGTTACACCCCTATGGCGGGCCGCCCCTACGAGCAGTACTTC. Translation gives CASSYTPMAGRPYEQYF.

In this sample, this clonotype turned up many times. The chain employs TRBV4-1 and TRBJ2-3; 9 bases agree with TRBD2. The germline V gene has CDR1 MGHRA and CDR2 YSYEKL. This CDR3 has 18 residues. V was clipped by 2 bases and J by 0 bases; unmatched bases: 9. CDR3 DNA sequence: TGCGCCAGCAGCCAAAGCCCAGGGGCGGGGGGGAGCACAGATACGCAGTATTTT. Its translation: CASSQSPGAGGSTDTQYF.

This clonotype was seen repeatedly, ten times or more. V usage is TRBV3-1 and J usage is TRBJ2-7; 9 positions agree with TRBD2. Germline CDR1 is LGHDT and CDR2 is YNNKEL (reference sequence). This CDR3 spans 15 amino acids. The V and J ends lost 4 bases and 2 bases, in that order; junction bases with no gene match: 6. CDR3 nucleotides: TGTGCCAGCAGCCCAGGAGGCGGGGGGGCCTACGAGCAGTACTTC. Its protein is CASSPGGGGAYEQYF.

This clonotype has at least ten counts. This chain joins TRBV6-1 and TRBJ1-5; 7 bases match TRBD1. V shed 5 bases, J shed 5 bases, and the junction held 12 bases outside the gene matches. The CDR3 runs 16 residues. CDR1 and CDR2 from the germline V gene are MNHNS and SASEGT. CDR3 amino acids: CASSYDRVGIDQPQHF. CDR3 in DNA: TGTGCCAGCAGTTACGACAGGGTGGGGATCGATCAGCCCCAGCATTTT.

This clonotype was counted only a few times. The V call is TRBV5-4, the J call TRBJ1-3, with D possibly TRBD1 on 5 matching bases. V shed 4 bases and J shed 0 bases, with 14 bases lying between them. The CDR3 is made up of 16 amino acids. From germline, CDR1 is SGHNT and CDR2 YYREEE (reference sequence). In DNA form, the CDR3 reads TGTGCCAGCAGCCGGGACCCGGAGACCTCTGGAAACACCATATATTTT. This codes for CASSRDPETSGNTIYF.

This clonotype has at least ten counts. This chain links TRBV20-1 with TRBJ1-6, with a weak D call TRBD1 (6 bases). CDR3 length: 15 residues. In germline, CDR1 is DFQATT, CDR2 SNEGSKA (reference sequence). The ends were cut back, 6 bases at V and 1 base at J, with 13 bases in the middle. The CDR3 region has the DNA TGCAGTGCGAACAGGGAAGGGTCCTATAATTCACCCCTCCACTTT. It encodes CSANREGSYNSPLHF.

This clonotype was seen a few times. The chain has TRBV11-2 and TRBJ2-3, with 10 bases that match TRBD2. Germline-derived CDR1 and CDR2 are SGHAT and FQNNGV. The CDR3 runs to 14 residues. With 6 bases clipped from V and 5 bases from J, the junction kept 5 bases outside the gene matches. The CDR3 here is CASRLAGRQDTQYF. CDR3 DNA sequence: TGTGCCAGCAGACTAGCGGGACGGCAAGATACGCAGTATTTT. Together with reference TRBV11-2 and TRBJ2-3, the CDR3 gives the full variable domain: EAGVAQSPRYKIIEKRQSVAFWCNPISGHATLYWYQQILGQGPKLLIQFQNNGVVDDSQLPKDRFSAERLKGVDSTLKIQPAKLEDSAVYLCASRLAGRQDTQYFGPGTRLTVL.

V gene TRBV5-1 combines with J gene TRBJ2-2; D is unclear. Germline-derived CDR1 and CDR2 are SGHRS and YFSETQ. V gave up 2 bases and J gave up 3 bases, with 5 bases separating them. The length of the CDR3 is 13 residues. The CDR3 bases are TGCGCCAGCAGCTTAGCCTACACCGGGGAGCTGTTTTTT. Protein sequence: CASSLAYTGELFF.

Of note for this clonotype: This may be a read error, as it is one base from a much larger clone. V gene TRBV10-3 combines with J gene TRBJ2-5; possibly TRBD1 for D (6 bases). CDR3 size: 13 residues. V dropped 7 bases and J dropped 2 bases, with 11 bases sitting between them. Germline V gives CDR1 ENHRY, CDR2 SYGVKD. The CDR3 here is CAIIGGQQETQYF. The CDR3 nucleotides read TGTGCCATCATTGGGGGACAACAAGAGACCCAGTACTTC.